These 11 T cell receptor beta chains were all obtained from the same sample, sequenced in a study of cytomegalovirus exposure and HLA in healthy donors. The PCR was carried out with 60 Vbeta primers and 13 Jbeta primers. This table comes from immunoSEQ multiplex PCR, and its TCRdb copy is limited to in-frame clones, with some not included. The sample holds about 150,000 clones; roughly three fifths are singletons and the top ten take approximately 1.7%. Material for sequencing was PBMCs. Receptors were obtained from a male donor in good health and CMV-seronegative.

This rearrangement joins TRBV9 to TRBJ1-2; 9 bases line up with TRBD1. This CDR3 comprises 17 residues. The junction had 10 bases not matched to a gene; V was cut back by 2 bases and J by 2 bases. CDR1 SGDLS and CDR2 YYNGEE come from the germline V gene. CDR3: CASSVPRDRVGNYGYTF. The CDR3 DNA reads TGTGCCAGCAGCGTCCCACGGGACAGGGTTGGGAACTATGGCTACACCTTC.

J is TRBJ1-3 and V is TRBV4-1; D gene unclear. Trimming removed 7 bases at V and 0 bases at J, with 10 bases between. From germline, CDR1 is MGHRA and CDR2 YSYEKL. The CDR3 is 14 amino acids. The CDR3: CASTEYPSGNTIYF. Here the CDR3 DNA reads TGCGCCAGCACGGAGTATCCCTCTGGAAACACCATATATTTT.

The V gene is TRBV5-6, the J gene TRBJ1-6; D unclear. Germline loops: CDR1 SGHDT, CDR2 YYEEEE. The V gene lost 1 base and the J gene lost 9 bases, with 11 bases spanning the gap. The CDR3 loop spans 14 amino acids. The CDR3 DNA reads as TGTGCCAGCAGCTTGTCAGGAGGGCGTTCACCCCTCCACTTT. Protein sequence: CASSLSGGRSPLHF.

The chain links TRBV2 to TRBJ1-5; weak D call: TRBD1 (5 bases). The CDR3 sequence is 16 residues long. The germline V and J ends were trimmed by 5 bases and 6 bases, with 20 bases remaining between them. CDR1 SNHLY and CDR2 FYNNEI come from the germline V gene. This CDR3 reads CASSPKGATGFQPQHF. The CDR3 region has the DNA TGTGCCAGCAGTCCCAAAGGGGCGACGGGCTTTCAGCCCCAGCATTTT.

This sequence joins TRBV4-3 and TRBJ1-5; possibly TRBD1 for D (5 bases). Germline assignment: CDR1 LGHNA and CDR2 YSLEER. V was pared by 4 bases and J by 5 bases, with 15 bases between. This CDR3 spans 15 amino acids. In DNA, the CDR3 is TGCGCCAGCAGCCGGGTCCAGGGCGCAGATCAGCCCCAGCATTTT. Its translation is CASSRVQGADQPQHF.

This clone was recorded a few times. The V call is TRBV9, the J call TRBJ2-5; 12 nucleotides agree with TRBD1. J lost 5 bases, V lost 3 bases, and 8 bases had no gene match. The V gene's germline CDR1 is SGDLS and CDR2 YYNGEE. The CDR3 is 16 amino acids. CDR3 sequence: CASSGGTGGLRETQYF. As DNA, the CDR3 is TGTGCCAGCAGCGGAGGGACAGGGGGCCTACGGGAGACCCAGTACTTC.

The genes are TRBV7-8 and TRBJ1-1; the D is unclear. The V gene lost 0 bases and the J gene lost 2 bases, with 13 bases spanning the gap. CDR1 and CDR2 (germline): SGHVS, FQNEAQ. This CDR3 has 16 residues. This CDR3 reads CASSLAGSGSNTEAFF. In DNA, the CDR3 is TGTGCCAGCAGCTTAGCGGGGTCCGGGAGCAACACTGAAGCTTTCTTT.

This chain links TRBV6-5 with TRBJ2-1; 12 nucleotides align to TRBD2. Germline CDR1 MNHEY, CDR2 SVGAGI. The junction had 4 bases not matched to a gene; V was cut back by 6 bases and J by 4 bases. The CDR3 length is 15 residues. The CDR3 nucleotides are TGTGCCAGCAGGCCCGGGACTAGCGGGTACAATGAGCAGTTCTTC. It yields the protein CASRPGTSGYNEQFF.

This clone showed up just a few times. In DNA, the CDR3 is TGTGCCTCCACGGCGGGACAGGGCCAATTGTTCTATGGCTACACCTTC. Its protein is CASTAGQGQLFYGYTF. V usage is TRBV19 and J usage is TRBJ1-2; TRBD1 aligns across 9 bases. The CDR3 spans 16 residues. J gave up 4 bases and V 11 bases, and 17 bases lay outside the gene matches. Germline loops: CDR1 LNHDA, CDR2 SQIVND (reference sequence).

V usage is TRBV27 and J usage is TRBJ1-1; weak D call: TRBD1 (5 bases). The CDR3 has 16 residues. Germline V gene data show CDR1 as MNHEY and CDR2 as SMNVEV (reference sequence). Trimming left V 6 bases short and J 1 base short, with 18 bases between. The CDR3 reads CASSPMGDFQNTEAFF. The CDR3 DNA sequence: TGTGCCAGCAGCCCAATGGGGGACTTCCAGAACACTGAAGCTTTCTTT.

V usage is TRBV29-1 and J usage is TRBJ1-1; no definite D call. The germline V and J ends were trimmed by 4 bases and 0 bases, with 12 bases remaining between them. Germline V gives CDR1 SQVTM, CDR2 ANQGSEA. This CDR3 has 14 residues. The chain's CDR3 is CSVVMSGMNTEAFF. CDR3 DNA: TGCAGCGTTGTGATGAGCGGAATGAACACTGAAGCTTTCTTT.